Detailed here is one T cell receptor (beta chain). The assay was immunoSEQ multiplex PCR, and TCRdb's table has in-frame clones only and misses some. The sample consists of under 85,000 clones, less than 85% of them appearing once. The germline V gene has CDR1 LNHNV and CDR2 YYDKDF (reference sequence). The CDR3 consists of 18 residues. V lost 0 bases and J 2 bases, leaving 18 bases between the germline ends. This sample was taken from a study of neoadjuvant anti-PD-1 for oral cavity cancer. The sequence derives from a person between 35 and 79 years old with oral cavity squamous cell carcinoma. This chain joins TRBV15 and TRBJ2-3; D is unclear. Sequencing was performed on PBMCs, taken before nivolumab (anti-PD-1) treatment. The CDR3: CATSRDRAVEFYTDTQYF. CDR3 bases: TGTGCCACCAGCAGAGATCGGGCAGTCGAGTTTTACACAGATACGCAGTATTTT.